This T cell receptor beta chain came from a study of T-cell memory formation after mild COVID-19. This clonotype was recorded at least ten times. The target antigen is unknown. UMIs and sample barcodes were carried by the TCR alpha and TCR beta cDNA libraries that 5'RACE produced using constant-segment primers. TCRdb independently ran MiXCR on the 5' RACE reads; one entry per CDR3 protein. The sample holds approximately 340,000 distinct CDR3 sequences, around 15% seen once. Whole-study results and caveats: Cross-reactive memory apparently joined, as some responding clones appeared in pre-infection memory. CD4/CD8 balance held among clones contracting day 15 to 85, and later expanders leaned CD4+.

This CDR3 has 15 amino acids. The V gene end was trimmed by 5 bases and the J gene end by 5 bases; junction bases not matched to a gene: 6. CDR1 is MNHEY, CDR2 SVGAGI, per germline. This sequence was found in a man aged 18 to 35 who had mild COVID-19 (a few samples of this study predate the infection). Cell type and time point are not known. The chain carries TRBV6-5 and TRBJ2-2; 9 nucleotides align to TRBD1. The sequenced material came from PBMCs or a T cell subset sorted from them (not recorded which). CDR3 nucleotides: TGTGCCAGCAGTCACAGGGGGCTGGGGACCGGGGAGCTGTTTTTT. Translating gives CASSHRGLGTGELFF.